The next 26 T cell receptor beta chains were all read from a single sample in a study of blood T cell repertoires in COVID-19. The repertoire was sequenced with immunoSEQ multiplex PCR; TCRdb's copy has only in-frame clones and lacks some. There are roughly 190,000 clones in the sample; roughly nine tenths occur only once, and about a fifth lies in the top ten. The sample was peripheral blood. The receptor source for this set is a man in his 60s with active or convalescent COVID-19.

The chain couples TRBV29-1 to TRBJ2-2, with 10 positions matching TRBD2. This CDR3 region has 16 residues. Germline V gives CDR1 SQVTM, CDR2 ANQGSEA. The junction had 7 bases not matched to a gene; V was cut back by 3 bases and J by 3 bases. In DNA, the CDR3 is TGCAGCGTTGAGCCAGCGGGGGGGCTTTACACCGGGGAGCTGTTTTTT. Its translation: CSVEPAGGLYTGELFF.

The chain has TRBV18 and TRBJ2-5, with D possibly TRBD2 on 6 matching bases. The germline gives CDR1 KGHSH, CDR2 LQKENI. CDR3 length: 13 residues. V was pared by 4 bases and J by 2 bases, with 8 bases between. CDR3: CASSRLVQETQYF. CDR3 coding DNA: TGTGCCAGCTCACGACTAGTACAAGAGACCCAGTACTTC. Full variable domain (remainder filled in from reference TRBV18 and TRBJ2-5): NAGVMQNPRHLVRRRGQEARLRCSPMKGHSHVYWYRQLPEEGLKFMVYLQKENIIDESGMPKERFSAEFPKEGPSILRIQQVVRGDSAAYFCASSRLVQETQYFGPGTRLLVL.

The chain has TRBV6-5 and TRBJ1-1; D is undetermined. Trimming took 7 bases from V and 5 from J, leaving 20 bases between them. Germline V lookup: CDR1 MNHEY, CDR2 SVGAGI. The CDR3 totals 15 residues. The CDR3 loop is CASTREGGRSTEAFF. CDR3 coding DNA: TGTGCCAGCACCCGAGAGGGTGGGAGGAGTACTGAAGCTTTCTTT.

The chain recombines TRBV5-1 with TRBJ1-3; a possible D gene is TRBD1 (5 bases). V was shortened by 3 bases and J by 2 bases, with 6 bases between the two germline ends. CDR3 length: 13 residues. Germline CDR1 reads SGHRS; CDR2 reads YFSETQ. CDR3 DNA sequence: TGCGCCAGCAGCTGGGGGGCTGGAAACACCATATATTTT. Its protein product is CASSWGAGNTIYF. Full variable domain (remainder filled in from reference TRBV5-1 and TRBJ1-3): KAGVTQTPRYLIKTRGQQVTLSCSPISGHRSVSWYQQTPGQGLQFLFEYFSETQRNKGNFPGRFSGRQFSNSRSEMNVSTLELGDSALYLCASSWGAGNTIYFGEGSWLTVV.

The chain combines TRBV7-2 with TRBJ2-7; weak D call: TRBD1 (5 bases). Trimming took 5 bases from V and 4 from J, leaving 18 bases between them. The CDR3 loop spans 15 amino acids. CDR1 and CDR2 (germline): SGHTA, FQGNSA. CDR3 nucleotides: TGTGCCAGCAGCCCCGGACCTGGGGCTTCGTACGAGCAGTACTTC. This encodes CASSPGPGASYEQYF.

DNA for the CDR3: TGTGCCAGCAGCTTAAACAGGGTGCCAGGTTCACCCCTCCACTTT. It encodes CASSLNRVPGSPLHF. V gene TRBV7-3 combines with J gene TRBJ1-6; perhaps TRBD1 as D (6 bases). Germline loops: CDR1 SGHTA, CDR2 FQGTGA. This CDR3 spans 15 amino acids. V lost 1 base and J 9 bases, leaving 13 bases between the germline ends.

Regarding this clone: The same CDR3 also results from other DNA sequences found in this sample. The chain combines TRBV7-9 with TRBJ2-1; 8 nucleotides align to TRBD2. Germline V gene sequence: CDR1 SEHNR, CDR2 FQNEAQ (reference sequence). Unmatched junction bases numbered 4, after V lost 2 bases and J lost 1 base. The CDR3 sequence is 16 residues long. This chain's CDR3 is CASSLSLAGSYNEQFF. The CDR3 DNA is TGTGCCAGCAGCTTAAGCTTAGCGGGGTCCTACAATGAGCAGTTCTTC.

This chain links TRBV4-1 with TRBJ1-3; D gene unclear. Deletions cut 2 bases from V and 2 bases from J, with 4 bases between. The germline gives CDR1 MGHRA, CDR2 YSYEKL. The CDR3 consists of 13 residues. This CDR3 is CASSQLPGNTIYF. In nucleotides, the CDR3 is TGCGCCAGCAGCCAACTACCTGGAAACACCATATATTTT.

J is TRBJ1-1 and V is TRBV6-5; TRBD1 aligns across 9 bases. The CDR3 consists of 13 residues. V was pared by 4 bases and J by 7 bases, with 4 bases of the junction left unmatched. Germline CDR1 reads MNHEY; CDR2 reads SVGAGI. The CDR3 here is CASSFTGGSEAFF. In DNA form, the CDR3 reads TGTGCCAGCAGTTTCACAGGGGGCAGTGAAGCTTTCTTT.

The chain uses TRBV19 and TRBJ2-3; 7 nucleotides match TRBD1. The CDR3 totals 15 residues. V was clipped by 6 bases and J by 0 bases; unmatched bases: 6. Germline V gene lookup returns CDR1 LNHDA and CDR2 SQIVND (reference sequence). This CDR3 is CASSRTGASTDTQYF. The CDR3 DNA is TGTGCCAGTAGCCGGACAGGAGCTAGCACAGATACGCAGTATTTT. Together with reference TRBV19 and TRBJ2-3, the CDR3 gives the full variable domain: DGGITQSPKYLFRKEGQNVTLSCEQNLNHDAMYWYRQDPGQGLRLIYYSQIVNDFQKGDIAEGYSVSREKKESFPLTVTSAQKNPTAFYLCASSRTGASTDTQYFGPGTRLTVL.

This clone has a handful of counts. The chain recombines TRBV10-1 with TRBJ2-3; perhaps TRBD1 as D (6 bases). V was clipped by 3 bases and J by 0 bases, with 10 bases between them. The CDR3 is 15 residues long. CDR1 is WNHNN and CDR2 is SYGVQD in the germline V gene (reference sequence). The CDR3 sequence: CASSDHRVSTDTQYF. The DNA for the CDR3 is TGCGCCAGCAGTGACCACAGGGTCAGCACAGATACGCAGTATTTT.

The chain uses TRBV3-1 (or the pseudogene TRBV3-2) and TRBJ1-6, with 10 positions matching TRBD1. The junction had 1 base not matched to a gene; V was cut back by 4 bases and J by 7 bases. From germline, CDR1 is LGHDT and CDR2 YNNKEL (reference sequence). The CDR3 spans 14 residues. CDR3 region: CASSRGQGNSPLHF. CDR3 DNA: TGTGCCAGCAGCCGGGGACAGGGGAATTCACCCCTCCACTTT.

The chain recombines TRBV6-1 with TRBJ1-5; TRBD1 matches 8 bases. J gave up 0 bases and V 4 bases, and 8 bases lay outside the gene matches. The CDR3 totals 17 residues. The germline CDR1 and CDR2 sequences are MNHNS and SASEGT. Here the CDR3 reads CASSALPGQGSNQPQHF. The CDR3, as DNA: TGTGCCAGCAGTGCCTTGCCAGGACAGGGTAGCAATCAGCCCCAGCATTTT.

The V and J genes are TRBV3-1 (or the pseudogene TRBV3-2) and TRBJ2-3, with 8 positions matching TRBD2. Germline-derived CDR1 and CDR2 are LGHDT and YNNKEL (reference sequence). The V segment lost 1 base and the J segment 9 bases; nucleotides outside the gene matches: 15. The CDR3 contains 17 residues. This chain's CDR3 is CASSQVRAGGGVGTQYF. As DNA, the CDR3 is TGTGCCAGCAGCCAAGTTCGCGCGGGGGGCGGGGTAGGGACGCAGTATTTT.

This chain joins TRBV5-1 and TRBJ1-4, with D possibly being TRBD1 (5 bases). CDR1 and CDR2 (germline): SGHRS, YFSETQ. Trimming removed 5 bases from V and 7 bases from J, with 15 bases in between. This CDR3 spans 14 amino acids. The CDR3 here is CASRNRVGAEKLFF. Written as DNA, the CDR3 is TGCGCCAGCAGGAACCGGGTAGGGGCTGAAAAACTGTTTTTT.

The chain recombines TRBV12-3 or TRBV12-4 with TRBJ1-5, with TRBD1 as a possible D gene (5 bases). V lost 6 bases to trimming and J lost 6 bases, with 9 bases between them. The CDR3 extends over 12 amino acids. This chain's CDR3 is CASSDSFQPQHF. The DNA of the CDR3 is TGTGCCAGCAGCGACAGTTTTCAGCCCCAGCATTTT.

V usage is TRBV24-1 and J usage is TRBJ2-3, with 13 nucleotides matching TRBD2. The CDR3 spans 17 residues. Germline V gives CDR1 KGHDR, CDR2 SFDVKD. Losses at the gene ends were 3 bases for V and 3 bases for J; bases not matched to a gene: 5. CDR3 amino acids: CATSDTRTSGGTDTQYF. CDR3 coding DNA: TGTGCCACCAGTGATACCCGGACTAGCGGGGGAACAGATACGCAGTATTTT.

The chain couples TRBV7-3 to TRBJ2-3, with a weak D call TRBD2 (5 bases). V lost 2 bases, J lost 10 bases, and 10 bases lay in between. This CDR3 has 12 residues. Germline assignment: CDR1 SGHTA and CDR2 FQGTGA. The CDR3 loop reads CASSLGAGAQYF. DNA of the CDR3: TGTGCCAGCAGCTTAGGAGCCGGGGCGCAGTATTTT. Full variable domain (rest looked up from reference TRBV7-3 and TRBJ2-3): GAGVSQTPSNKVTEKGKYVELRCDPISGHTALYWYRQSLGQGPEFLIYFQGTGAADDSGLPNDRFFAVRPEGSVSTLKIQRTERGDSAVYLCASSLGAGAQYFGPGTRLTVL.

The chain couples TRBV5-1 to TRBJ2-7; 7 bases fit TRBD1. V dropped 4 bases and J dropped 2; count of bases not matched to a gene: 6. The CDR3 has 14 residues. CDR1 and CDR2 (germline): SGHRS, YFSETQ. The CDR3: CASSPGTAPYEQYF. The CDR3 DNA reads as TGCGCCAGCAGCCCCGGGACAGCCCCCTACGAGCAGTACTTC.

The V and J genes are TRBV18 and TRBJ2-7; a possible D gene is TRBD1 (6 bases). Trimming shortened V by 4 bases and J by 2 bases, and 15 bases separated the two germline ends. Germline CDR1 and CDR2: KGHSH and LQKENI. The CDR3 contains 15 residues. DNA of the CDR3: TGTGCCAGCTCACAGGAGATAGCAGGGGCCTACGAGCAGTACTTC. This sequence encodes CASSQEIAGAYEQYF.

This rearrangement joins TRBV6-2 or TRBV6-3 to TRBJ2-1; 11 bases fit TRBD2. V was pared by 6 bases and J by 6 bases, with 7 bases of the junction left unmatched. From germline, CDR1 is MNHEY and CDR2 SVGEGT. This CDR3 has 15 residues. The CDR3 DNA is TGTGCCAGCAGCACTTTAGCGGGGGGGCGCAATGAGCAGTTCTTC. This gives the protein CASSTLAGGRNEQFF.

V gene TRBV6-5 combines with J gene TRBJ1-2, with D possibly matching TRBD1 (5 bases). CDR3 size: 14 residues. With 2 bases removed from V and 2 bases from J, the gap between germline ends came to 9 bases. The germline CDR1 and CDR2 sequences are MNHEY and SVGAGI. The CDR3: CASSYTGQNYGYTF. CDR3 in DNA: TGTGCCAGCAGTTACACTGGACAAAACTATGGCTACACCTTC.

A few counts support this clone. This chain connects TRBV19 to TRBJ1-2, with 9 bases that match TRBD1. Per the germline V gene, CDR1 is LNHDA and CDR2 is SQIVND (reference sequence). This CDR3 comprises 13 residues. The junction had 8 bases not matched to a gene; V was cut back by 10 bases and J by 5 bases. The CDR3 DNA reads TGTGCCACCCAGCCGGGACAGGGATATGGCTACACCTTC. Encoded protein: CATQPGQGYGYTF.

The V and J genes are TRBV11-2 and TRBJ2-7, with 8 bases aligning to TRBD1. The germline V gene has CDR1 SGHAT and CDR2 FQNNGV. J was trimmed by 7 bases and V by 5 bases; bases with no gene match: 7. The CDR3 extends over 13 amino acids. The CDR3 loop is CASSPGQGWEQYF. CDR3 DNA: TGTGCCAGCAGCCCAGGACAGGGATGGGAGCAGTACTTC.

J is TRBJ1-2 and V is TRBV7-9; no definite D call. V was clipped by 1 base and J by 1 base, with 7 bases between them. The CDR3 extends over 14 amino acids. Germline lookup yields CDR1 SEHNR and CDR2 FQNEAQ (reference sequence). The chain's CDR3 is CASSLDSVNYGYTF. The CDR3 DNA reads TGTGCCAGCAGCTTAGATTCGGTTAACTATGGCTACACCTTC.

As DNA, the CDR3 is TGTGCCAGTACAAAACCGGGACTACCACCAGATACGCAGTATTTT. This gives the protein CASTKPGLPPDTQYF. V and J are TRBV19 and TRBJ2-3; 7 nucleotides align to TRBD2. Germline CDR1 and CDR2: LNHDA and SQIVND (reference sequence). The CDR3 consists of 15 residues. J gave up 4 bases and V 7 bases, and 11 bases lay outside the gene matches.